This T cell receptor (beta chain) was sequenced in a study of T cell responses to AZD1222 COVID-19 vaccine. Whole-study findings and limits: CD4 TCRs linked to vaccination spanned spike, dominating at 160-218 and 743-854. Only after the peak T cell response were repertoires sampled. Clonal diversity was possibly underestimated, and the donors were mostly white British, with more females.

Method: immunoSEQ multiplex PCR; TCRdb's copy keeps in-frame clones and lacks some. The table has tens of thousands of clones, about four fifths seen once; the top ten hold over 11%. Germline CDR1 and CDR2: SGHRS and YFSETQ. The J segment lost 3 bases and the V segment lost 4 bases, leaving 6 bases of the junction unmatched. The CDR3 runs 14 residues. In regard to this clone: Antigen unknown.

This TCR was sampled from an adult who received the AZD1222 COVID-19 vaccine. The chain links TRBV5-1 to TRBJ1-2, with 7 bases matching TRBD1. The material sequenced was peripheral blood, taken 28 days after the second AZD1222 dose. CDR3 residues: CASSPDRSDYGYTF. Written as DNA, the CDR3 is TGCGCCAGCAGCCCGGACAGGTCGGACTATGGCTACACCTTC.